Here is one T cell receptor beta chain with its context. The antigen is unknown. The sample originates from a study of T cell responses to AZD1222 COVID-19 vaccine. General study points: It was only a handful of AZD1222 recipients who were seropositive at baseline. Repertoire sampling happened only post peak T cell response.

TCRdb's table, derived via immunoSEQ multiplex PCR, lists solely in-frame clones and lacks some. The profile shows some 110,000 clones, around nine tenths of them singletons. Pooling of second doses given at about 4 or about 12 weeks was done. The germline CDR1 and CDR2 sequences are LGHDT and YNNKEL (reference sequence). The CDR3 is made up of 22 amino acids. The ends lost 3 bases at V and 0 bases at J; junction bases unmatched: 22. The source of this sequence is an adult who received the AZD1222 COVID-19 vaccine. This chain joins TRBV3-1 (or the pseudogene TRBV3-2) and TRBJ2-1, with 8 bases fitting TRBD2. This material consisted of peripheral blood, taken 28 days after the second AZD1222 dose. CDR3 amino acids: CASSHQAYLAGAGRSSYNEQFF. The DNA of the CDR3 is TGTGCCAGCAGCCACCAAGCGTACCTAGCGGGCGCGGGTCGAAGCTCCTACAATGAGCAGTTCTTC.